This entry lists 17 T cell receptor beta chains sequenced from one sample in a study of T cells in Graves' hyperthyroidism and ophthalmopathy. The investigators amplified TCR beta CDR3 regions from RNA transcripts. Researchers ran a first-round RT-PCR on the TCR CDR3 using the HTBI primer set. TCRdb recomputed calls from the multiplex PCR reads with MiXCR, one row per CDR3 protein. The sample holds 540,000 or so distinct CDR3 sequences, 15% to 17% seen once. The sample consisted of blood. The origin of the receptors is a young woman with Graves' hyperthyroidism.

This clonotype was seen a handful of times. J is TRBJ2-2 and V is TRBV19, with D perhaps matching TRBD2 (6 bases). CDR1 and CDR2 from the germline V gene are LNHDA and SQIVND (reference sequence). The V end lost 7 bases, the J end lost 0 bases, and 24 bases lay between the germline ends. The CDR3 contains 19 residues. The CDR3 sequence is CASTEIKAGTYTNTGELFF. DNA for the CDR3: TGTGCCAGTACCGAGATAAAGGCAGGGACTTATACGAACACCGGGGAGCTGTTTTTT.

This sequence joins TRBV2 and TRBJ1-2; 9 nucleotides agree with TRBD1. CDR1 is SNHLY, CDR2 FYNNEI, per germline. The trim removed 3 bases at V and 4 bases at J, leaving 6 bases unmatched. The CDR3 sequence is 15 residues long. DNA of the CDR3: TGTGCCAGCAGTGAGGAGGACAGGGGAGTCTATGGCTACACCTTC. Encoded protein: CASSEEDRGVYGYTF.

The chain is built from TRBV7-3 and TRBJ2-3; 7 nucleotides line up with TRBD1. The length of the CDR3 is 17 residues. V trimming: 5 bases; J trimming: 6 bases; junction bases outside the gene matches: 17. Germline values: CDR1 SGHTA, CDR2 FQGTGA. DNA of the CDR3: TGTGCCAGCAGCCCCAAAAGAAGGGACAGTTTAGAGGATACGCAGTATTTT. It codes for CASSPKRRDSLEDTQYF.

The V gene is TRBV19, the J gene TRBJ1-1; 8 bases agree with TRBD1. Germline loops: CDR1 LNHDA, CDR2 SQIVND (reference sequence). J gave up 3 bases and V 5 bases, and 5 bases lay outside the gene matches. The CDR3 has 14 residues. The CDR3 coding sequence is TGTGCCAGTAGTGTGGACAGGGAGGACACTGAAGCTTTCTTT. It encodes CASSVDREDTEAFF.

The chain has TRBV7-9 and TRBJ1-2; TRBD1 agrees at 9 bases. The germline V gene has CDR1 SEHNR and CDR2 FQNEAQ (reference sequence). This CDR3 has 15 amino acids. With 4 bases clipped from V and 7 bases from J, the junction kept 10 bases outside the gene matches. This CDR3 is CASSSPGTGSAGYTF. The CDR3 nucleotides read TGTGCCAGCAGCTCCCCCGGGACAGGGAGCGCTGGCTACACCTTC.

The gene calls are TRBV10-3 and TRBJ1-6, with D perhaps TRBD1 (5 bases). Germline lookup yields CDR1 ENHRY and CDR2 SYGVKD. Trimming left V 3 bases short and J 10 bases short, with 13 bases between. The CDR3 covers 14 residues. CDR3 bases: TGTGCCATCAGTGACTGGCAGGGTATCTCACCCCTCCACTTT. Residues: CAISDWQGISPLHF.

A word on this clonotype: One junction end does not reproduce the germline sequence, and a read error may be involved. The CDR3 DNA reads as TGTGTCACCAGCCACCAGGGGGTTACGAGGAATCAGCCCCAGCATTTT. Translating it yields CVTSHQGVTRNQPQHF. This chain joins TRBV15 and TRBJ1-5; 7 bases line up with TRBD1. The CDR3 totals 16 residues. Per germline, CDR1 LNHNV and CDR2 YYDKDF (reference sequence). The complete variable domain, with remaining parts taken from reference TRBV15 and TRBJ1-5, reads DAMVIQNPRYQVTQFGKPVTLSCSQTLNHNVMYWYQQKSSQAPKLLFHYYDKDFNNEADTPDNFQSRRPNTSFCFLDIRSPGLGDTAMYLCVTSHQGVTRNQPQHFGDGTRLSIL.

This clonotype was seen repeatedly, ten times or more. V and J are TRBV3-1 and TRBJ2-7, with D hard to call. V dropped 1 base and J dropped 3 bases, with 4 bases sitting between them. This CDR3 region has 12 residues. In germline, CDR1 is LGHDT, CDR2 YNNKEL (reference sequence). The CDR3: CASSQVFYEQYF. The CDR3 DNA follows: TGTGCCAGCAGCCAAGTCTTCTACGAGCAGTACTTC.

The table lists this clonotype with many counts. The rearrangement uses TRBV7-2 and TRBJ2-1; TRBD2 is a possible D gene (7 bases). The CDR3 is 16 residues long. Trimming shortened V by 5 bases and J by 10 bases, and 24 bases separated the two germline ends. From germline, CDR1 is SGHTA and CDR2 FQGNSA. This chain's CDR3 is CASSPKSGWGGGEQFF. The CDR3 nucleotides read TGTGCCAGCAGCCCCAAAAGCGGGTGGGGGGGCGGAGAGCAGTTCTTC. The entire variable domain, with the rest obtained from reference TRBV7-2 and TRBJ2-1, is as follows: GAGVSQSPSNKVTEKGKDVELRCDPISGHTALYWYRQSLGQGLEFLIYFQGNSAPDKSGLPSDRFSAERTGGSVSTLTIQRTQQEDSAVYLCASSPKSGWGGGEQFFGPGTRLTVL.

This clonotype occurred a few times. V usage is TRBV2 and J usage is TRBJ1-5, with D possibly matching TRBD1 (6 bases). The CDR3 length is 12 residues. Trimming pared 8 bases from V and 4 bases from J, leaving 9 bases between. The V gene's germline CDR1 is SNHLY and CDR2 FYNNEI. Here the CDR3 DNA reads TGTGCCAGCGCGGACAGAAATCAGCCCCAGCATTTT. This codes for CASADRNQPQHF.

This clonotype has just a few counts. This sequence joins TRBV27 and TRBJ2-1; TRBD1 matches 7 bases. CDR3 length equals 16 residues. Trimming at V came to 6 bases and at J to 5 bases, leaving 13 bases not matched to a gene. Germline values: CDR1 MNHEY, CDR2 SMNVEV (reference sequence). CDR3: CASSGPPGQTNNEQFF. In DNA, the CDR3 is TGTGCCAGCAGCGGCCCCCCGGGACAGACAAACAATGAGCAGTTCTTC.

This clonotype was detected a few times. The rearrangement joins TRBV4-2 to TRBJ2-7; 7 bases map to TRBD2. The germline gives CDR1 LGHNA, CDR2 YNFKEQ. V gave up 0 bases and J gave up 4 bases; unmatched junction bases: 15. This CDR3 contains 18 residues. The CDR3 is CASSQDSDLGGSGYEQYF. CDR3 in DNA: TGTGCCAGCAGCCAAGATTCCGACCTCGGCGGGAGTGGGTACGAGCAGTACTTC.

The CDR3 coding sequence is TGTGCCAGCAGCGCCTCGGGTAGCCGGAGTCATGAGCAGTTCTTC. Translation gives CASSASGSRSHEQFF. J is TRBJ2-1 and V is TRBV7-9; no firm D call. Trimming shortened V by 5 bases and J by 8 bases, and 19 bases separated the two germline ends. Germline CDR1 is SEHNR and CDR2 is FQNEAQ (reference sequence). The CDR3 length is 15 residues.

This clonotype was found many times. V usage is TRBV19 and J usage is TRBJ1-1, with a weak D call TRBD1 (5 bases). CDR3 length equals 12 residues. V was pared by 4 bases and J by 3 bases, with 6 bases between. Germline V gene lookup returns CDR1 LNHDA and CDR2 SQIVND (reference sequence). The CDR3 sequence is CASSRGYTEAFF. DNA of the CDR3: TGTGCCAGTAGTAGGGGGTACACTGAAGCTTTCTTT.

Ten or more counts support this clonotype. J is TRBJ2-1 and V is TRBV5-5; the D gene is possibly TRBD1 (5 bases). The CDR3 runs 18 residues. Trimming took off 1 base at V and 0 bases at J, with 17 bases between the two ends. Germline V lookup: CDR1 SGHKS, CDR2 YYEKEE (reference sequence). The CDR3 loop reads CASSLLLRPDSSYNEQFF. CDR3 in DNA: TGTGCCAGCAGCTTGCTTCTAAGGCCCGACAGCTCCTACAATGAGCAGTTCTTC.

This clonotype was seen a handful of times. In DNA, the CDR3 is TGTGCCAGCAGTTCCTCGCGGACAGGAGGGATGCAGTTCTTC. Its translation: CASSSSRTGGMQFF. The genes are TRBV28 and TRBJ2-1; D might be TRBD1 (7 bases). CDR1 is MDHEN, CDR2 SYDVKM, per germline. The CDR3 covers 14 residues. The V and J ends lost 4 bases and 12 bases respectively, with 19 bases between them.

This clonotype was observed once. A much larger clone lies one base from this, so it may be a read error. The CDR3 loop reads CASGWTSAHNEQFF. DNA for the CDR3: TGTGCCAGCGGTTGGACTAGCGCCCATAATGAGCAGTTCTTC. The rearrangement joins TRBV27 to TRBJ2-1; 9 nucleotides agree with TRBD2. J gave up 7 bases and V 8 bases, and 9 bases lay outside the gene matches. Germline V gene sequence: CDR1 MNHEY, CDR2 SMNVEV (reference sequence). The CDR3 extends over 14 amino acids.